This paragraph covers one TCR beta chain sequence. Its antigen remains unidentified. The sample holds no much larger clone one base away, and base qualities are not on file. The entry originates in a study of T cell changes during pregnancy in multiple sclerosis (dated by TCRdb to between 2018 and 2020). As for the study more broadly: The study looked at changes in the T cell repertoire across pregnancy in women with multiple sclerosis.

To prepare the library, the immunoSEQ multiplex PCR assay was applied. Sourced from immuneACCESS, this table was stored by TCRdb with only in-frame sequences that have V and J called. A share of the clones is absent; for the studies checked, an unresolved V gene accounts for under half, and the remainder has no known explanation. Within this sample are around 50,000 clones, with around 90% of them counted one time only. The ten most abundant clones make up about 2% of the sample. The material was peripheral blood, obtained in the first trimester of pregnancy. This clonotype originated in a female donor with multiple sclerosis, enrolled in a pregnancy study.

CDR3 reads: CASSTGYYGYTF. The nucleotide sequence reads TGTGCCAGCAGTACAGGCTACTATGGCTACACCTTC. The rearranged segments are TRBV28 and TRBJ1-2, and perhaps TRBD1 as D gene, on 5 matching bases. Inclusive of the bounding cysteine and phenylalanine, the CDR3 is 12 residues long. CDR3 DNA is the only sequence kept; it has 36 bases, read in frame from the first base. V loses 5 bases, J loses 3 bases, and the germline ends lie 7 bases apart. The CDR1 and CDR2 encoded by the germline V gene are MDHEN and SYDVKM.